The present T cell receptor (beta chain) was sequenced within a study of T cells of healthy individuals. TCRdb used MiXCR to reprocess the 5' RACE reads, holding one entry per CDR3 protein. The data hold more than 60,000 distinct CDR3 sequences, with 15% to 20% observed a single time. This receptor was taken from a human donor in good health.

CDR3: CASSPPGDFQETQYF. The CDR3 DNA reads as TGTGCCAGCTCACCACCGGGGGACTTCCAAGAGACCCAGTACTTC. The J gene is TRBJ2-5, the V gene TRBV18; possibly TRBD2 for D (6 bases). Germline V gene sequence: CDR1 KGHSH, CDR2 LQKENI. This CDR3 region has 15 residues. The germline V and J ends were trimmed by 0 bases and 1 base, with 9 bases remaining between them.